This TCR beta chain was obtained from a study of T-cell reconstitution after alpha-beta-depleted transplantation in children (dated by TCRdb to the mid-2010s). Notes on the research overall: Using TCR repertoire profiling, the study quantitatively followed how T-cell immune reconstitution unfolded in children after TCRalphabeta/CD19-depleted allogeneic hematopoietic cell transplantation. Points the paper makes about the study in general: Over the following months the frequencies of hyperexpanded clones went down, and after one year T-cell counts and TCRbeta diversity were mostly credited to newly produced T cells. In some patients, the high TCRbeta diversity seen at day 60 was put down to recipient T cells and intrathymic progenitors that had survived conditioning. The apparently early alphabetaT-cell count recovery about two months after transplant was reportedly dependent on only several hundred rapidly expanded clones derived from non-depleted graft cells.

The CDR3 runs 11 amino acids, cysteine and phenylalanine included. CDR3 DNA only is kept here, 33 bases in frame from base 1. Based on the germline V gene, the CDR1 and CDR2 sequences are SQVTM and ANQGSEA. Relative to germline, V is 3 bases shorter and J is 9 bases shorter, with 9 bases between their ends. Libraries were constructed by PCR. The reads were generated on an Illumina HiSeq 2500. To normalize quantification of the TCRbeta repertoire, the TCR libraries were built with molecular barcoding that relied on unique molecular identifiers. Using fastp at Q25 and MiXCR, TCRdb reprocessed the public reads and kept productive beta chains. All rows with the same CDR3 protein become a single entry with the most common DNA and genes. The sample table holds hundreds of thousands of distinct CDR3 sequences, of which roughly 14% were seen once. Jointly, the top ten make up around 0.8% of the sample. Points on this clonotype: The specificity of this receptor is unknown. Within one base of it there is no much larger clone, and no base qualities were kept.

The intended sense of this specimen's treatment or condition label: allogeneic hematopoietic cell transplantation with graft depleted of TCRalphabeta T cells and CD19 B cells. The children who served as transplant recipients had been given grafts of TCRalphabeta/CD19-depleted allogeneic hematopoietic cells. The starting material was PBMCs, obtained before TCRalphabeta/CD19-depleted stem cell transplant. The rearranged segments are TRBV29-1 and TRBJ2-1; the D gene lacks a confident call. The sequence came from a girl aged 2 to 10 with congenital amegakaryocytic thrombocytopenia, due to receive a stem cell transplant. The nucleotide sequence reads TGCAGCGTTGAGACGGTGACTGAGCAGTTCTTC. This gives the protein CSVETVTEQFF.